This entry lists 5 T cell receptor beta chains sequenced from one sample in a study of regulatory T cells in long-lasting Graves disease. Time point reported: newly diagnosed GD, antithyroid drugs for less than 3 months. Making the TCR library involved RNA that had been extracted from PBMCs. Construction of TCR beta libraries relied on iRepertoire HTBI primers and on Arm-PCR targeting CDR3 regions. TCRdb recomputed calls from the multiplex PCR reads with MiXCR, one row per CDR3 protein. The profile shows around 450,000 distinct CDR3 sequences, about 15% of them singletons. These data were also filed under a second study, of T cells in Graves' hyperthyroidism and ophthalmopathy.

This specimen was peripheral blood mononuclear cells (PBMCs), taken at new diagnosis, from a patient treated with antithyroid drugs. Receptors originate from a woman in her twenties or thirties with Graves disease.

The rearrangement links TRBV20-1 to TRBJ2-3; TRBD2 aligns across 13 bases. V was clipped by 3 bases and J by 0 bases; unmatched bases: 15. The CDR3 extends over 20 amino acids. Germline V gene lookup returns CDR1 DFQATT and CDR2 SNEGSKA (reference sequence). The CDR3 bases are TGCAGTGCTAGCGCCCAACTAGCGGGAGGGCCCCTCCGAAGCACAGATACGCAGTATTTT. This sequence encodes CSASAQLAGGPLRSTDTQYF.

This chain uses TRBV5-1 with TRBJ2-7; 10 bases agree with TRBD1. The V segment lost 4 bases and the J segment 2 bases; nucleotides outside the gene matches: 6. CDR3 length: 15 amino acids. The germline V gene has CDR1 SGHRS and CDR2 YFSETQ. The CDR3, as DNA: TGCGCCAGCAGCATATGGACAGGGGGTGCCTACGAGCAGTACTTC. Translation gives CASSIWTGGAYEQYF.

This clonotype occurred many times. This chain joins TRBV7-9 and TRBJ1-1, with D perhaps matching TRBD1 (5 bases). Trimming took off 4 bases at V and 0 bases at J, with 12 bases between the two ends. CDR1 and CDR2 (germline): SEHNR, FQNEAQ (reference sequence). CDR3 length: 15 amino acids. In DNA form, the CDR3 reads TGTGCCAGCAGCTCCAGGGACGGGCTGAACACTGAAGCTTTCTTT. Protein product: CASSSRDGLNTEAFF. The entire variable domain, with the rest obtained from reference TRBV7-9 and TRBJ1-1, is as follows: DTGVSQNPRHKITKRGQNVTFRCDPISEHNRLYWYRQTLGQGPEFLTYFQNEAQLEKSRLLSDRFSAERPKGSFSTLEIQRTEQGDSAMYLCASSSRDGLNTEAFFGQGTRLTVV.

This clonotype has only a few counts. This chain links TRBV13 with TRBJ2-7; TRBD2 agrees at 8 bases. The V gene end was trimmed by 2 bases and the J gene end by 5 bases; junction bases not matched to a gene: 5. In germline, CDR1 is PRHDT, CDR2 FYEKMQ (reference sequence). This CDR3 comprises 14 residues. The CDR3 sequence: CASSLNGRAHEQYF. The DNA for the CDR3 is TGTGCCAGCAGCTTAAACGGGAGGGCCCACGAGCAGTACTTC.

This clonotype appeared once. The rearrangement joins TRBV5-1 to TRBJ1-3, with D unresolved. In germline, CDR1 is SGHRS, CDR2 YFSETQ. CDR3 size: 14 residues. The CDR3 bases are TGCTCCAACAGCATTTCCTGGACTGGAAACACCATATATTTT. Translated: CSNSISWTGNTIYF.